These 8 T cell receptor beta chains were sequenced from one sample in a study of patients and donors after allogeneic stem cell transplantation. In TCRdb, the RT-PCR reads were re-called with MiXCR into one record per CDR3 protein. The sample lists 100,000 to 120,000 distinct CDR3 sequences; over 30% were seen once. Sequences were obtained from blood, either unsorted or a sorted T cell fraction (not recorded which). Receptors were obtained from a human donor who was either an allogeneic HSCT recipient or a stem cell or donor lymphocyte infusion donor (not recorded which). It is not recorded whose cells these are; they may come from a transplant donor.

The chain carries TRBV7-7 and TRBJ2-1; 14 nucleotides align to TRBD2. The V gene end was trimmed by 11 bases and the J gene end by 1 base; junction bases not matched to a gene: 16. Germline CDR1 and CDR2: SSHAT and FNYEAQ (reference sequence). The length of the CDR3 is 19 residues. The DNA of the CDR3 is TGTGCCTTTTTCCTCACCTGGGGGACTAGCGGGAGATCCTACAATGAGCAGTTCTTC. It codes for CAFFLTWGTSGRSYNEQFF.

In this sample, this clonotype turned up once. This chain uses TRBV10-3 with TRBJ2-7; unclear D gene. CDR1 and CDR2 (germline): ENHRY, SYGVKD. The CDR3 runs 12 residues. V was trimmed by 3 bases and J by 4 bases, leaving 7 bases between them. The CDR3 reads CAISDVGYEQYF. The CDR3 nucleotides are TGTGCCATCAGTGACGTGGGGTACGAGCAGTACTTC.

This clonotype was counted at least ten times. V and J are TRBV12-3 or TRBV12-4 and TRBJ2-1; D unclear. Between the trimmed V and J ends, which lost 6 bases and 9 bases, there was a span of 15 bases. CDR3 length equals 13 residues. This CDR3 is CASSPGSPSEQFF. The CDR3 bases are TGTGCCAGCAGCCCCGGTTCTCCAAGTGAGCAGTTCTTC.

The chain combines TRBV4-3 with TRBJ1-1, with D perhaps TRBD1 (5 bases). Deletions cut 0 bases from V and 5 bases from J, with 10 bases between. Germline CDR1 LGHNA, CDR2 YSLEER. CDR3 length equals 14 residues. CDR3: CASSQDRRGTEAFF. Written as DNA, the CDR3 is TGCGCCAGCAGCCAAGATAGGAGGGGAACTGAAGCTTTCTTT.

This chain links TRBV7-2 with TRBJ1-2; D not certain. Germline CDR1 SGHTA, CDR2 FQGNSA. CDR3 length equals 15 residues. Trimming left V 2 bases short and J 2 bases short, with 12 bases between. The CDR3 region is CASSLFLVENYGYTF. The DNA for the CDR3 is TGTGCCAGCAGCTTATTTCTGGTGGAAAACTATGGCTACACCTTC.

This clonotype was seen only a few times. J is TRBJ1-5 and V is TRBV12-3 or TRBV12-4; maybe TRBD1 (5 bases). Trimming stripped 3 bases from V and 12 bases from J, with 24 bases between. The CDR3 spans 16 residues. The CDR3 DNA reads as TGTGCCAGCAGTTTTCGGGCCCCTGCTGGGGGGGGTATCCAGCATTTT. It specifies CASSFRAPAGGGIQHF.

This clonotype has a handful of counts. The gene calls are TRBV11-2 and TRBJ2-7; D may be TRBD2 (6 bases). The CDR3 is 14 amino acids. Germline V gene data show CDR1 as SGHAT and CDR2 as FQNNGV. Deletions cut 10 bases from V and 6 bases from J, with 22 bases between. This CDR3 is CATGYSGVLSEQYF. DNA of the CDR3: TGTGCCACTGGCTATTCGGGAGTGTTGTCCGAGCAGTACTTC.

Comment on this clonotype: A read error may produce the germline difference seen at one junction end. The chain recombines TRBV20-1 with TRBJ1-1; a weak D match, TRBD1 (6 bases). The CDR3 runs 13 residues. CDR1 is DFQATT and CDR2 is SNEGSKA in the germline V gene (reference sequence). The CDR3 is CSARDWGDTESFF. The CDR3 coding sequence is TGCAGTGCTAGGGATTGGGGGGACACTGAATCTTTCTTT.